Below, 25 T cell receptor beta chains from the same sample are listed, as sequenced in a study of molecular identifiers for immune sequencing clone quantification. TCRdb re-derived calls from the PCR reads in MiXCR, one entry per CDR3 protein. This sample has hundreds of thousands of distinct CDR3 sequences; about 20% occur once, and the top ten carry roughly 0.85%. Sequencing was performed on naive CD8+ T cells from blood, with Jurkat cell RNA spiked in. Stated subset: FACS-sorted CD8+CD4-CCR7+CD45RA+ naive T cells. Receptors were obtained from a human donor in good health. Some libraries in this study had Jurkat cell RNA spiked in.

This sequence joins TRBV29-1 and TRBJ1-2; D perhaps matches TRBD1 (6 bases). The CDR3 loop spans 11 amino acids. The germline gives CDR1 SQVTM, CDR2 ANQGSEA. V lost 6 bases, J lost 6 bases, and 11 bases lay in between. CDR3 sequence reads: CSVAQGDGYTF. In nucleotides, the CDR3 is TGCAGCGTCGCACAGGGCGATGGCTACACCTTC.

In this sample, this clonotype turned up many times. The CDR3 sequence: CSARDLETSITDTQYF. CDR3 DNA: TGCAGTGCTAGAGATCTGGAGACTAGCATAACAGATACGCAGTATTTT. The chain combines TRBV20-1 with TRBJ2-3; 7 bases are a match to TRBD2. The V gene's germline CDR1 is DFQATT and CDR2 SNEGSKA (reference sequence). There are 16 residues in the CDR3. V lost 0 bases and J lost 3; bases outside the gene matches: 9.

The sample holds a few counts of this clonotype. The chain links TRBV28 to TRBJ2-2; a weak D match, TRBD2 (6 bases). The V gene lost 2 bases and the J gene lost 5 bases, with 9 bases spanning the gap. The germline CDR1 and CDR2 sequences are MDHEN and SYDVKM. The CDR3 consists of 14 residues. As DNA, the CDR3 is TGTGCCAGCAGTTTACGGGGGAAGACCGGGGAGCTGTTTTTT. Translation gives CASSLRGKTGELFF.

V and J are TRBV7-3 and TRBJ2-3; 9 nucleotides agree with TRBD2. The germline V gene has CDR1 SGHTA and CDR2 FQGTGA. V dropped 5 bases and J dropped 0; count of bases not matched to a gene: 12. There are 18 residues in the CDR3. Here the CDR3 reads CASSTAGGGSYSTDTQYF. CDR3 coding DNA: TGTGCCAGCAGCACCGCGGGGGGGGGCTCCTATAGCACAGATACGCAGTATTTT. Filled out from reference TRBV7-3 and TRBJ2-3, the complete variable domain reads GAGVSQTPSNKVTEKGKYVELRCDPISGHTALYWYRQSLGQGPEFLIYFQGTGAADDSGLPNDRFFAVRPEGSVSTLKIQRTERGDSAVYLCASSTAGGGSYSTDTQYFGPGTRLTVL.

This clonotype was seen ten or more times. V usage is TRBV29-1 and J usage is TRBJ2-3; no clear D. This CDR3 has 13 amino acids. V was trimmed by 3 bases and J by 0 bases, leaving 7 bases between them. Germline V gene lookup returns CDR1 SQVTM and CDR2 ANQGSEA. CDR3 sequence (DNA): TGCAGCGTTGAGGGATCTAGCACAGATACGCAGTATTTT. Translating gives CSVEGSSTDTQYF.

This clonotype came up many times. The chain links TRBV7-9 to TRBJ2-7; TRBD2 is a possible D gene (5 bases). Germline V gene lookup returns CDR1 SEHNR and CDR2 FQNEAQ (reference sequence). V lost 5 bases to trimming and J lost 0 bases, with 14 bases between them. This CDR3 is built from 15 residues. The CDR3 protein is CASSRNQAASYEQYF. The CDR3 nucleotides read TGTGCCAGCAGCCGAAATCAAGCGGCCTCCTACGAGCAGTACTTC.

This clonotype came up many times. This chain joins TRBV7-2 and TRBJ1-1; TRBD1 matches 10 bases. Trimming cost V 3 bases and J 5 bases; bases outside gene matches: 6. This CDR3 has 15 residues. Germline V gene lookup returns CDR1 SGHTA and CDR2 FQGNSA. CDR3 nucleotide sequence: TGTGCCAGCAGCTTGGCGGGACAGGGGAGGACTGAAGCTTTCTTT. This gives the protein CASSLAGQGRTEAFF.

This clonotype was counted many times. The V call is TRBV19, the J call TRBJ2-7; D is unresolved. Germline CDR1 reads LNHDA; CDR2 reads SQIVND (reference sequence). V lost 5 bases to trimming and J lost 2 bases, with 10 bases between them. The CDR3 has 13 amino acids. The CDR3 sequence is CASSSRGTYEQYF. The CDR3 nucleotides read TGTGCCAGTAGTTCTCGTGGGACCTACGAGCAGTACTTC.

This clonotype was observed at least ten times. The chain is built from TRBV28 and TRBJ2-3; TRBD2 might be the D (6 bases). This CDR3 contains 14 residues. Germline CDR1 and CDR2: MDHEN and SYDVKM. V lost 5 bases to trimming and J lost 2 bases, with 11 bases between them. In DNA form, the CDR3 reads TGTGCCAGCAGTGCGGGACCCTACACAGATACGCAGTATTTT. Translation: CASSAGPYTDTQYF.

In this sample, this clonotype turned up many times. J is TRBJ2-5 and V is TRBV6-5; D is uncertain. The germline V and J ends were trimmed by 0 bases and 2 bases, with 10 bases remaining between them. Germline CDR1 is MNHEY and CDR2 is SVGAGI. There are 15 residues in the CDR3. The CDR3 sequence is CASSYSWSPQETQYF. For the CDR3, the DNA is TGTGCCAGCAGTTACTCGTGGTCACCTCAAGAGACCCAGTACTTC.

This clonotype was seen repeatedly, ten times or more. This chain connects TRBV28 to TRBJ1-5; 9 nucleotides align to TRBD1. Germline-derived CDR1 and CDR2 are MDHEN and SYDVKM. The CDR3 is 14 residues long. With V trimmed by 3 bases and J by 10 bases, 7 bases remained unmatched. CDR3 sequence: CASSFTGGELPQHF. The CDR3 DNA follows: TGTGCCAGCAGTTTCACAGGGGGCGAGCTCCCCCAGCATTTT.

In regard to this clonotype: A read error may produce the germline difference seen at one junction end. The chain is built from TRBV13 and TRBJ2-7, with TRBD2 identical over 12 bases. The CDR3 has 15 residues. CDR1 and CDR2 from the germline V gene are PRHDT and FYEKMQ (reference sequence). CDR3 DNA sequence: TGTGCCAGCAGCGAGACTAGCGGGGGTTTCTACAAGCAGTACTTC. It is translated as CASSETSGGFYKQYF. Filled out from reference TRBV13 and TRBJ2-7, the complete variable domain reads AAGVIQSPRHLIKEKRETATLKCYPIPRHDTVYWYQQGPGQDPQFLISFYEKMQSDKGSIPDRFSAQQFSDYHSELNMSSLELGDSALYFCASSETSGGFYKQYFGPGTRLTVT.

This chain links TRBV7-9 with TRBJ2-7; TRBD2 aligns across 8 bases. The J segment lost 4 bases and the V segment lost 8 bases, leaving 16 bases of the junction unmatched. The germline V gene encodes CDR1 SEHNR and CDR2 FQNEAQ (reference sequence). The CDR3 totals 16 residues. In DNA, the CDR3 is TGTGCCAGCGGTTCCACCTACGGGACTAGTCTGTACGAGCAGTACTTC. This gives the protein CASGSTYGTSLYEQYF.

The gene calls are TRBV3-1 and TRBJ2-3; TRBD1 aligns across 7 bases. The J segment lost 1 base and the V segment lost 6 bases, leaving 4 bases of the junction unmatched. The CDR3 loop spans 14 amino acids. Germline assignment: CDR1 LGHDT and CDR2 YNNKEL (reference sequence). The DNA for the CDR3 is TGTGCCAGCAGAGACAGGGCCGGCACAGATACGCAGTATTTT. It codes for CASRDRAGTDTQYF.

Comments on this clonotype: A much larger clone lies one base from this, so it may be a read error. The rearrangement uses TRBV7-9 and TRBJ2-7; D gene uncertain. The CDR3 has 12 amino acids. Germline V lookup: CDR1 SEHNR, CDR2 FQNEAQ (reference sequence). The CDR3 DNA follows: TGTACCAGCAGCACCGACTTCTACGAGCAGTACTTC. The encoded protein is CTSSTDFYEQYF.

Note on this clonotype: One base away lies a much larger clone, so this may be a sequencing read error. The chain carries TRBV24-1 and TRBJ2-3, with 7 bases aligning to TRBD1. Germline V gene lookup returns CDR1 KGHDR and CDR2 SFDVKD. The CDR3 totals 19 residues. CDR3 DNA sequence: TGTGCCACCAGTGATTCCCGGCCGGTGGACAGGCTTCCCACAGATACGCGGTATTTT. This encodes CATSDSRPVDRLPTDTRYF.

This clonotype turned up a few times. The chain joins TRBV9 to TRBJ2-1, with D maybe TRBD2 (5 bases). Germline values: CDR1 SGDLS, CDR2 YYNGEE. The CDR3 loop spans 11 amino acids. The germline V and J ends were trimmed by 6 bases and 6 bases, with 7 bases remaining between them. CDR3 sequence reads: CASNSGNEQFF. The DNA of the CDR3 is TGTGCCAGCAACAGCGGCAATGAGCAGTTCTTC.

The chain couples TRBV10-3 to TRBJ2-5, with 8 bases identical to TRBD2. CDR3 length equals 17 residues. Germline CDR1 reads ENHRY; CDR2 reads SYGVKD. V was pared by 0 bases and J by 5 bases, with 11 bases of the junction left unmatched. CDR3 sequence reads: CAISESIAGGAWETQYF. The CDR3 DNA is TGTGCCATCAGTGAGTCGATCGCGGGGGGAGCTTGGGAGACCCAGTACTTC.

This clonotype occurred many times. As DNA, the CDR3 is TGTGCCAGCAGGAAGGACAGCATCTCTGGAAACACCATATATTTT. Translated, it gives CASRKDSISGNTIYF. The chain joins TRBV14 to TRBJ1-3, with D maybe TRBD1 (6 bases). Trimming took 6 bases from V and 0 from J, leaving 12 bases between them. There are 15 residues in the CDR3. The germline gives CDR1 SGHDN, CDR2 FVKESK.

J is TRBJ2-1 and V is TRBV9, with TRBD2 matching over 9 bases. V lost 2 bases and J lost 6; bases outside the gene matches: 9. Germline CDR1 is SGDLS and CDR2 is YYNGEE. The CDR3 totals 16 residues. The DNA of the CDR3 is TGTGCCAGCAGCGTTTCGACTAGCGGAGGCTCCAATGAGCAGTTCTTC. This codes for CASSVSTSGGSNEQFF.

A few counts support this clonotype. The chain joins TRBV28 to TRBJ1-5; D might be TRBD1 (5 bases). The length of the CDR3 is 15 residues. The germline gives CDR1 MDHEN, CDR2 SYDVKM. V lost 2 bases, J lost 1 base, and 9 bases lay in between. CDR3 sequence reads: CASSLVGGSNQPQHF. The DNA of the CDR3 is TGTGCCAGCAGTTTAGTGGGGGGGAGCAATCAGCCCCAGCATTTT.

This clonotype showed up just a few times. Written as DNA, the CDR3 is TGTGCCTGGAGTCCAACAGGGACCTACGAGCAGTACTTC. Its protein product is CAWSPTGTYEQYF. V gene TRBV30 combines with J gene TRBJ2-7; D perhaps matches TRBD1 (6 bases). This CDR3 is built from 13 residues. Germline V CDR1 and CDR2: GTSNPN, SVGIG (reference sequence). The V end lost 2 bases, the J end lost 2 bases, and 10 bases lay between the germline ends.

This clonotype has a count of ten or more. The rearrangement joins TRBV9 to TRBJ1-1; possible D gene TRBD1, 5 bases. The CDR3 covers 11 residues. Trimming stripped 4 bases from V and 6 bases from J, with 7 bases between. Germline V CDR1 and CDR2: SGDLS, YYNGEE. This chain's CDR3 is CASSSGAEAFF. In DNA form, the CDR3 reads TGTGCCAGCAGCTCGGGGGCTGAAGCTTTCTTT.

This clonotype was counted at least ten times. This chain's CDR3 is CASSQSWEGSGSNQPQHF. The CDR3 nucleotides are TGCGCCAGCAGCCAAAGTTGGGAGGGGTCTGGCAGCAATCAGCCCCAGCATTTT. The V call is TRBV4-3, the J call TRBJ1-5; D may be TRBD1 (5 bases). Germline V gene sequence: CDR1 LGHNA, CDR2 YSLEER. The V gene lost 2 bases and the J gene lost 1 base, with 18 bases spanning the gap. This CDR3 has 18 residues.

There are many counts of this clonotype. V is TRBV15 and J is TRBJ2-3; D gene unclear. CDR3 length: 14 residues. Trimming shortened V by 5 bases and J by 0 bases, and 9 bases separated the two germline ends. Germline CDR1 and CDR2: LNHNV and YYDKDF (reference sequence). The CDR3 loop reads CATSRATSTDTQYF. DNA of the CDR3: TGTGCCACCAGCCGCGCGACTAGCACAGATACGCAGTATTTT.